A selection of T cell receptor beta chains follows, all from one sample in a study of identifying expanded T cells in peripheral blood. Assay used: immunoSEQ multiplex PCR; TCRdb lists only in-frame clones, some missing. This sample has about 86,000 clones, with roughly 87% found just once. The specimen sequenced was blood. These receptors all come from a person between 18 and 70 years old in good health. The CDR3 runs from the conserved cysteine through the conserved F or W. The D gene is left open where the match is weak. The size entry is marked missing in some rows and otherwise reads once, few, many or a size class.

NA | NA | TRBJ2-7 | TRBV27 | CASSLSPQISYEQYF | TGTGCCAGCAGTTTATCGCCACAGATCTCCTACGAGCAGTACTTC
once | TRBD2 | TRBJ2-1 | TRBV4-3 | CASSHLTSGNEQFF | TGCGCCAGCAGCCACTTGACTAGCGGCAATGAGCAGTTCTTC
NA | NA | TRBJ1-2 | TRBV10-3 | CAISDKAGNYGYTF | TGTGCCATCAGTGATAAGGCGGGTAACTATGGCTACACCTTC
NA | TRBD2 | TRBJ2-3 | TRBV14 | CASSQGGLAGVVDTQYF | TGTGCCAGCAGCCAAGGCGGCCTAGCGGGAGTTGTAGATACGCAGTATTTT
NA | NA | TRBJ1-5 | TRBV4-1 | CASSQERVGQPQHF | TGCGCCAGCAGCCAAGAAAGGGTTGGCCAGCCCCAGCATTTT
NA | NA | TRBJ1-2 | TRBV6-5 | CASSYTGLGYTF | TGTGCCAGCAGTTACACAGGGCTTGGCTACACCTTC
NA | NA | TRBJ2-4 | TRBV30 | CAWQTGEENIQYF | TGTGCCTGGCAGACCGGGGAGGAGAACATTCAGTACTTC
NA | NA | TRBJ2-1 | TRBV9 | CASSPSEGSYNEQFF | TGTGCCAGCAGCCCCTCTGAGGGAAGTTACAATGAGCAGTTCTTC
once | TRBD2 | TRBJ2-2 | TRBV19 | CASSILREENTGELFF | TGTGCCAGTAGTATACTTCGGGAGGAGAACACCGGGGAGCTGTTTTTT
NA | NA | TRBJ1-2 | TRBV18 | CASSSGNSGYGYTF | TGTGCCAGCTCATCCGGGAATAGTGGCTATGGCTACACCTTC
NA | TRBD2 | TRBJ2-7 | TRBV5-1 | CASSQEAGTYYEQYF | TGCGCCAGCAGCCAAGAAGCGGGAACTTATTACGAGCAGTACTTC
NA | NA | TRBJ1-5 | TRBV10-2 | CASSGLEAVPQHF | TGCGCCAGCAGTGGTTTGGAGGCCGTGCCCCAGCATTTT
few | NA | TRBJ1-5 | TRBV30 | CAWSSGTGQPQHF | TGTGCCTGGAGTTCAGGGACGGGCCAGCCCCAGCATTTT
NA | TRBD1 | TRBJ1-5 | TRBV5-4 | CASSLNGTGTIPYSNQPQHF | TGTGCCAGCAGCTTGAATGGGACAGGTACGATTCCTTATAGCAATCAGCCCCAGCATTTT
NA | TRBD2 | TRBJ2-1 | TRBV27 | CASSFGTSGNEQFF | TGTGCCAGCAGTTTTGGCACTAGCGGGAATGAGCAGTTCTTC
NA | NA | TRBJ2-3 | TRBV29-1 | CSVSDTPRLTDTQYF | TGCAGCGTTTCAGACACCCCCAGACTGACAGATACGCAGTATTTT
NA | TRBD2 | TRBJ2-3 | TRBV7-3 | CASSPGGSTDTQYF | TGTGCCAGCAGCCCGGGGGGAAGCACAGATACGCAGTATTTT
NA | NA | TRBJ1-4 | TRBV30 | CAWSVGTNEKLFF | TGTGCCTGGAGTGTAGGGACTAATGAAAAACTGTTTTTT
NA | NA | TRBJ1-2 | TRBV5-4 | CASRSGPTIYGYTF | TGTGCCAGCAGGTCGGGACCGACTATCTATGGCTACACCTTC
NA | NA | TRBJ1-2 | TRBV5-1 | CASSFSGDLYGYTF | TGCGCCAGCAGCTTTTCCGGGGACCTCTATGGCTACACCTTC
NA | NA | TRBJ1-3 | TRBV19 | CASSPTRTAYSGNTIYF | TGTGCCAGTAGCCCAACCCGGACAGCCTACTCTGGAAACACCATATATTTT
NA | NA | TRBJ1-1 | TRBV29-1 | CSASTGGGTEAFF | TGCAGCGCATCGACAGGAGGGGGCACTGAAGCTTTCTTT
once | NA | TRBJ2-5 | TRBV7-9 | CASTSGAGTSWETQYF | TGTGCCAGCACCTCCGGGGCCGGGACGAGTTGGGAGACCCAGTACTTC
NA | NA | TRBJ1-2 | TRBV11-2 | CASSLARGYGYTF | TGTGCCAGCAGCTTAGCCAGGGGATATGGCTACACCTTC
NA | NA | TRBJ1-1 | TRBV11-2 | CASSPGTENTEAFF | TGTGCCAGCAGCCCGGGGACCGAGAACACTGAAGCTTTCTTT
NA | TRBD1 | TRBJ2-7 | TRBV11-3 | CASSYRGGYEQYF | TGTGCCAGCAGCTACAGGGGCGGCTACGAGCAGTACTTC
NA | NA | TRBJ2-1 | TRBV9 | CASSTSPYNEQFF | TGTGCCAGCAGCACGAGTCCATACAATGAGCAGTTCTTC
NA | NA | TRBJ1-2 | TRBV5-1 | CASSLGSDGYTF | TGCGCCAGCAGCTTGGGTTCGGATGGCTACACCTTC
NA | NA | TRBJ1-2 | TRBV30 | CAWRPLGENYGYTF | TGTGCCTGGAGACCCTTGGGGGAGAACTATGGCTACACCTTC
once | TRBD1 | TRBJ1-3 | TRBV7-8 | CASSPRDRGSGNTIYF | TGTGCCAGCAGCCCCCGGGACAGGGGTTCTGGAAACACCATATATTTT
NA | TRBD1 | TRBJ2-7 | TRBV5-4 | CASSPRDRAYEQYF | TGTGCCAGCAGCCCCCGGGACAGGGCCTACGAGCAGTACTTC
few | NA | TRBJ1-1 | TRBV19 | CASSMSRTEAFF | TGTGCCAGTAGTATGTCGAGAACTGAAGCTTTCTTT
NA | NA | TRBJ2-7 | TRBV5-1 | CASSGVRGSYEQYF | TGCGCCAGCAGCGGCGTGAGGGGGTCCTACGAGCAGTACTTC
once | NA | TRBJ2-1 | TRBV7-6 | CASSRQGTREYNEQFF | TGTGCCAGCAGCCGCCAGGGGACAAGGGAATACAATGAGCAGTTCTTC
NA | NA | TRBJ2-3 | TRBV7-9 | CASSLPGGDTQYF | TGTGCCAGCAGCCTACCCGGAGGGGATACGCAGTATTTT
once | TRBD2 | TRBJ2-7 | TRBV7-8 | CASSLGLAGNYEQYF | TGTGCCAGCAGCTTGGGACTAGCGGGGAACTACGAGCAGTACTTC
NA | TRBD1 | TRBJ1-5 | TRBV4-2 | CASSQRQGASNQPQHF | TGTGCCAGCAGCCAACGACAGGGGGCAAGCAATCAGCCCCAGCATTTT
NA | NA | TRBJ1-4 | TRBV5-1 | CASSPQGVWEKLFF | TGCGCCAGCAGCCCACAAGGGGTATGGGAAAAACTGTTTTTT
NA | NA | TRBJ1-1 | TRBV10-1 | CASSEGRGEAFF | TGCGCCAGCAGTGAGGGGCGCGGTGAAGCTTTCTTT
NA | NA | TRBJ1-2 | TRBV5-1 | CASTLAGEEEGYTF | TGCGCCAGCACCCTTGCGGGGGAAGAAGAGGGCTACACCTTC
NA | NA | TRBJ1-2 | TRBV10-3 | CAISERSHLGYGYTF | TGTGCCATCAGTGAGAGATCCCACCTAGGATATGGCTACACCTTC
few | TRBD1 | TRBJ1-2 | TRBV6-6 | CASSNFRGDGYTF | TGTGCCAGCAGCAACTTCAGGGGGGATGGCTACACCTTC